This T cell receptor (beta chain) originates from a study of blood T cell repertoires in COVID-19. The germline gives CDR1 MNHEY, CDR2 SVGAGI. The trim removed 6 bases at V and 4 bases at J, leaving 8 bases unmatched. The CDR3 totals 15 residues. Generated by immunoSEQ multiplex PCR, the TCRdb table keeps only in-frame clones and is missing some. The data contain 200,000 to 250,000 clones, 70% to 90% of them singletons. Participant ages covered roughly 18 to 89 years across 20 to 30 US areas. Cohort 3 donors were reported recovered after two negative PCRs, clearance, or symptom resolution. The specimen was PBMCs or T cells enriched from blood (not recorded which). V usage is TRBV6-5 and J usage is TRBJ1-3; 8 bases match TRBD1. This sequence was found in a man aged 30 to 39 who had recovered from COVID-19. The CDR3 nucleotides are TGTGCCAGCAGGAAGACAGGGGACAAAGGAAACACCATATATTTT. It translates to CASRKTGDKGNTIYF.